Following are 10 T cell receptor beta chains from one sample sequenced in a study of vaccination effects on CD4 cells after COVID-19. Before sequencing, viral peptide pools were used by the ViraFEST assay to expand antigen-specific CD4+ T cells. The culture ran for nine to ten days, and then CD4+ T cells were isolated. Two-dose vaccination with either BNT162b2 or mRNA-1273 was given to the participants. Antigen specificity for these receptors is unknown. Libraries were prepared by immunoSEQ multiplex PCR; TCRdb keeps only in-frame clonotypes and omits some of them. The sample carries approximately 26,000 clones, 60% to 80% recorded once. Sample: CD4+ T cells from PBMCs cultured with SARS-CoV-2 spike peptides, taken after COVID-19 vaccination. These receptors were obtained from a human donor who received a COVID-19 vaccine. Some clones in this sample may be carry-over from other donors' samples.

The J gene is TRBJ2-7, the V gene TRBV6-5; D remains ambiguous. The CDR3 runs 13 residues. Between the trimmed V and J ends, which lost 4 bases and 0 bases, there was a span of 7 bases. CDR1 MNHEY and CDR2 SVGAGI come from the germline V gene. CDR3 DNA: TGTGCCAGCAGTTCGTTGAGCTCCTACGAGCAGTACGTC. This translates into CASSSLSSYEQYV.

The chain uses TRBV7-9 and TRBJ2-2; 10 positions match TRBD2. Germline-derived CDR1 and CDR2 are SEHNR and FQNEAQ (reference sequence). V lost 5 bases and J lost 7; bases outside the gene matches: 19. This CDR3 is built from 19 residues. The CDR3, as DNA: TGTGCCAGCAGCCCCAAGCGGGGGGGCCGTAATGGTGTCGGCGGGGAGCTGTTTTTT. Its translation is CASSPKRGGRNGVGGELFF.

The chain employs TRBV19 and TRBJ2-6, with D unclear. Trimming left V 4 bases short and J 4 bases short, with 5 bases between. The length of the CDR3 is 13 residues. CDR1 is LNHDA and CDR2 is SQIVND in the germline V gene (reference sequence). CDR3: CASSRIGANVLTF. In nucleotides, the CDR3 is TGTGCCAGTAGTAGGATCGGGGCCAACGTCCTGACTTTC.

J is TRBJ2-1 and V is TRBV19; possible D gene TRBD2, 5 bases. The V end was cut by 4 bases, the J end by 0 bases, with 13 bases between. CDR1 is LNHDA, CDR2 SQIVND, per germline (reference sequence). The CDR3 contains 16 residues. The CDR3 nucleotides are TGTGCCAGTAGTACCCCAAGCGGTGGCTCCTACAATGAGCAGTTCTTC. It encodes CASSTPSGGSYNEQFF.

This clone was picked up a small number of times. Within the sample, other DNA sequences also encode this same CDR3. J is TRBJ2-1 and V is TRBV5-6; D unresolved. The CDR3 runs to 14 residues. The V gene's germline CDR1 is SGHDT and CDR2 YYEEEE. V was trimmed by 0 bases and J by 5 bases, leaving 9 bases between them. The CDR3 DNA follows: TGTGCCAGCAGCTTGGGCGGATGGGACAATGAGCAGTTCTTC. Its protein product is CASSLGGWDNEQFF.

The rearrangement joins TRBV7-3 to TRBJ1-1, with D unresolved. V shed 5 bases and J shed 6 bases, with 16 bases lying between them. Germline V gene sequence: CDR1 SGHTA, CDR2 FQGTGA. The CDR3 extends over 14 amino acids. The CDR3 DNA follows: TGTGCCAGCAGCCTCGCTCACGGTTTGTCTGAAGCTTTCTTT. Encoded protein: CASSLAHGLSEAFF.

The chain employs TRBV4-1 and TRBJ1-6; TRBD1 matches at 9 bases. Germline trimming cut 3 bases from V and 10 bases from J; bases unmatched to any gene: 13. CDR3 length: 17 amino acids. The germline V gene encodes CDR1 MGHRA and CDR2 YSYEKL. CDR3 bases: TGCGCCAGCAGCCAGGACAGGGGAATTACGTTACACTCACCCCTCCACTTT. Amino acids: CASSQDRGITLHSPLHF.

The chain joins TRBV2 to TRBJ1-5; 9 nucleotides line up with TRBD1. The trim removed 5 bases at V and 0 bases at J, leaving 8 bases unmatched. CDR3 length: 17 residues. The germline CDR1 and CDR2 sequences are SNHLY and FYNNEI. The CDR3 spells CASSRDRVMGSNQPQHF. CDR3 coding DNA: TGTGCCAGCAGTCGGGACAGGGTTATGGGTAGCAATCAGCCCCAGCATTTT.

The rearrangement joins TRBV24-1 to TRBJ2-1; possibly TRBD1 for D (7 bases). V was clipped by 4 bases and J by 12 bases, with 21 bases between them. Germline-derived CDR1 and CDR2 are KGHDR and SFDVKD. This CDR3 spans 15 amino acids. In DNA form, the CDR3 reads TGTGCCACCAGTGACCCTGGAGGGACAGCCGGGAGGCAGTTCTTC. Protein: CATSDPGGTAGRQFF.

The genes are TRBV19 and TRBJ2-3; the match to TRBD1 covers 10 bases. Germline V CDR1 and CDR2: LNHDA, SQIVND (reference sequence). V was clipped by 3 bases and J by 6 bases; unmatched bases: 6. This CDR3 region has 15 residues. The CDR3 protein is CASSMRDRGRDTQYF. The CDR3 nucleotides are TGTGCCAGTAGTATGAGGGACAGGGGTCGCGATACGCAGTATTTT.